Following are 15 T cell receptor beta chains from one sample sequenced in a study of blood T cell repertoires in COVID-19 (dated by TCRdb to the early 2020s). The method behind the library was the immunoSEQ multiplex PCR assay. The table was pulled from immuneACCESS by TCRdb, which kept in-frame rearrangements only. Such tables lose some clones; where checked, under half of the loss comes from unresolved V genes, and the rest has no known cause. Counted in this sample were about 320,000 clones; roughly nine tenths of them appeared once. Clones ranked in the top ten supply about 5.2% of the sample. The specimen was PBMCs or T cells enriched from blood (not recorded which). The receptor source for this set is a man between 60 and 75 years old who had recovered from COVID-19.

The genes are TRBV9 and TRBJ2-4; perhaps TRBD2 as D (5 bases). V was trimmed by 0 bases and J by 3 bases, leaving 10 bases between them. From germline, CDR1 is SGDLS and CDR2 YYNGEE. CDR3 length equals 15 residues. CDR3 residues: CASSVALGSKNIQYF. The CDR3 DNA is TGTGCCAGCAGCGTAGCTCTGGGGAGCAAAAACATTCAGTACTTC.

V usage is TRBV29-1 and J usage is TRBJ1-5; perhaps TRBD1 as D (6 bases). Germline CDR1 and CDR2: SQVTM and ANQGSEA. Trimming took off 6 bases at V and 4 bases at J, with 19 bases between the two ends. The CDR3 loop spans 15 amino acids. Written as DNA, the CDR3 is TGCAGCGTCCGTAACGGGACACTACCTAATCAGCCCCAGCATTTT. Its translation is CSVRNGTLPNQPQHF.

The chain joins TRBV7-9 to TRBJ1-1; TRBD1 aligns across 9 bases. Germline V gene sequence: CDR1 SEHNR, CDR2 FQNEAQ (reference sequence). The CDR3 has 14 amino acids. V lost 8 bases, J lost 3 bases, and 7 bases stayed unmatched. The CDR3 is CASRSGQGYTEAFF. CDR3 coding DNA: TGTGCCAGCCGATCCGGACAGGGGTACACTGAAGCTTTCTTT. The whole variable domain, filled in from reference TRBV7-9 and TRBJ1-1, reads DTGVSQNPRHKITKRGQNVTFRCDPISEHNRLYWYRQTLGQGPEFLTYFQNEAQLEKSRLLSDRFSAERPKGSFSTLEIQRTEQGDSAMYLCASRSGQGYTEAFFGQGTRLTVV.

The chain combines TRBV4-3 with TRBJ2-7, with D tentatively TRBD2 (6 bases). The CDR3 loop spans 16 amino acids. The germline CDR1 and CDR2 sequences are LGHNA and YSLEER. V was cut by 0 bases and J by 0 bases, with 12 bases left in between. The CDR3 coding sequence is TGCGCCAGCAGCCAAGATAGGAAAGCGGGCTCCTACGAGCAGTACTTC. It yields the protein CASSQDRKAGSYEQYF.

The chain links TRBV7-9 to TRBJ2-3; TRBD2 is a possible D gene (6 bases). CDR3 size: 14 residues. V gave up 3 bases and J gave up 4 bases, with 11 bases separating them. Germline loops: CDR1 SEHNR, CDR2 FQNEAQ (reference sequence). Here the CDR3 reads CASSFSGSPDTQYF. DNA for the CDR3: TGTGCCAGCAGCTTCTCCGGGAGCCCAGATACGCAGTATTTT.

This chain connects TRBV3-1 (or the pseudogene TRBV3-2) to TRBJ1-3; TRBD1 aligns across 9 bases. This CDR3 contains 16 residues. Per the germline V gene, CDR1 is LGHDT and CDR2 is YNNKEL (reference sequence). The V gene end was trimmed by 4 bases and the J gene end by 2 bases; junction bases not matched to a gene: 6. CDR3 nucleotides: TGTGCCAGCAGCCCCCGGGACAGGGTAGCTGGAAACACCATATATTTT. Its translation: CASSPRDRVAGNTIYF.

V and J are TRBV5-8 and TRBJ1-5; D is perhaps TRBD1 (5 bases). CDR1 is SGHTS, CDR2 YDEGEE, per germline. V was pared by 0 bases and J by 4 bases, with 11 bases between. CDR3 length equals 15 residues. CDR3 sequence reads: CASSLGRVGNQPQHF. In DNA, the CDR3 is TGTGCCAGCAGCTTGGGCAGGGTAGGTAATCAGCCCCAGCATTTT.

CDR3 nucleotides: TGTGCCAGCAGTTCAAGGACTAGCGGGAGGTCAAGCACAGATACGCAGTATTTT. It translates to CASSSRTSGRSSTDTQYF. The chain uses TRBV28 and TRBJ2-3, with 14 positions matching TRBD2. Trimming cost V 4 bases and J 0 bases; bases outside gene matches: 6. Looked up from germline, CDR1 is MDHEN and CDR2 is SYDVKM. The length of the CDR3 is 18 residues. Based on the CDR3 plus reference TRBV28 and TRBJ2-3, the full variable domain is DVKVTQSSRYLVKRTGEKVFLECVQDMDHENMFWYRQDPGLGLRLIYFSYDVKMKEKGDIPEGYSVSREKKERFSLILESASTNQTSMYLCASSSRTSGRSSTDTQYFGPGTRLTVL.

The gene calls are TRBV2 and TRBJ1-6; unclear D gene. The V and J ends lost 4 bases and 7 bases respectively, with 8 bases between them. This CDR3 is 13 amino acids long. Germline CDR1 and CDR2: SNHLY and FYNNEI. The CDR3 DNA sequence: TGTGCCAGCAGTGTTTCCGAGAATTCACCCCTCCACTTT. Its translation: CASSVSENSPLHF.

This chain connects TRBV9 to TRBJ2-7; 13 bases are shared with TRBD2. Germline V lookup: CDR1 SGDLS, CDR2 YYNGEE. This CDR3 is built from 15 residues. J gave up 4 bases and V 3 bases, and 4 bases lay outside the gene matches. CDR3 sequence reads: CASSARTSGRYEQYF. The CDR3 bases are TGTGCCAGCAGCGCACGGACTAGCGGGAGATACGAGCAGTACTTC.

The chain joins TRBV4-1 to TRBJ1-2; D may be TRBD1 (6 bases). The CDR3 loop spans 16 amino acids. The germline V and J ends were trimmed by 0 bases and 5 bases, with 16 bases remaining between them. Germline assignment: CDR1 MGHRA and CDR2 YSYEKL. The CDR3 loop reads CASSQDSPTGGYGYTF. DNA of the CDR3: TGCGCCAGCAGCCAAGATAGCCCGACAGGCGGTTATGGCTACACCTTC.

DNA for the CDR3: TGCGCCAGCAGCTCTTTAGCGGGGGAGGGAGAGACCCAGTACTTC. This encodes CASSSLAGEGETQYF. The rearrangement joins TRBV4-1 to TRBJ2-5; 9 bases fit TRBD2. Germline-derived CDR1 and CDR2 are MGHRA and YSYEKL. The CDR3 loop spans 15 amino acids. Trimming removed 5 bases from V and 4 bases from J; junction bases left unmatched: 8.

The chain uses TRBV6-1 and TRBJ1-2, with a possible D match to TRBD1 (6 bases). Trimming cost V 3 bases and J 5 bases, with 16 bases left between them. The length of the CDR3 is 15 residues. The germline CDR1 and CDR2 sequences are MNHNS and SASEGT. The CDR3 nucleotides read TGTGCCAGCAGTGAGCTATTCGGGACAACATATGGCTACACCTTC. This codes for CASSELFGTTYGYTF.

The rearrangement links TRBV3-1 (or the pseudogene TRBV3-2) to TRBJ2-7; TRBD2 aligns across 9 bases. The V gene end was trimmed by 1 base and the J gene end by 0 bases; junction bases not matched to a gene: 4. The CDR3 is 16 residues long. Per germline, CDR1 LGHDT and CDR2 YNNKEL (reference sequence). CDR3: CASSQGRTSDSYEQYF. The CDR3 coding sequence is TGTGCCAGCAGCCAAGGAAGGACTAGCGACTCCTACGAGCAGTACTTC.

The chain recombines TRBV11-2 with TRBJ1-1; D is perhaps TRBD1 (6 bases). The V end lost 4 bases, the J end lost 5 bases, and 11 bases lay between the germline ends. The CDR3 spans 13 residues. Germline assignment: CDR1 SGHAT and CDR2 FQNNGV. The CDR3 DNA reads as TGTGCCAGCAGCTCCACAAGGGGGACTGAAGCTTTCTTT. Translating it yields CASSSTRGTEAFF. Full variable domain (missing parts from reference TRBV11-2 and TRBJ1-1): EAGVAQSPRYKIIEKRQSVAFWCNPISGHATLYWYQQILGQGPKLLIQFQNNGVVDDSQLPKDRFSAERLKGVDSTLKIQPAKLEDSAVYLCASSSTRGTEAFFGQGTRLTVV.